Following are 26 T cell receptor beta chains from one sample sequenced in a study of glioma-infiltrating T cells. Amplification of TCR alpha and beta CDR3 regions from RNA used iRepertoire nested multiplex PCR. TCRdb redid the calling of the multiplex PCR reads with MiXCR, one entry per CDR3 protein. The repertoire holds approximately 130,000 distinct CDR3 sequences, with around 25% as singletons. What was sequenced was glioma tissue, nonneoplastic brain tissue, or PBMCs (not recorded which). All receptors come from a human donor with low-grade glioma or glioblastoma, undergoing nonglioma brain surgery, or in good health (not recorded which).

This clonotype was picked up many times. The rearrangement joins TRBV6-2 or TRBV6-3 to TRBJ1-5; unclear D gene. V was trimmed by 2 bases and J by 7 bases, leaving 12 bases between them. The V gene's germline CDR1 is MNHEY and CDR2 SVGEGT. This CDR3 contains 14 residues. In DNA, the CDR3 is TGTGCCAGCAGTTACGCGTCGGGGTACCAGCCCCAGCATTTT. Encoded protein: CASSYASGYQPQHF.

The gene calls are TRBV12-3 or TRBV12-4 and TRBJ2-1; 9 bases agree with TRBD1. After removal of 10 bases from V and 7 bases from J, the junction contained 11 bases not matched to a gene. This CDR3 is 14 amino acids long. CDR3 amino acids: CATHPTGGMNEQFF. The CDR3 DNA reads TGTGCCACCCACCCTACAGGGGGCATGAATGAGCAGTTCTTC.

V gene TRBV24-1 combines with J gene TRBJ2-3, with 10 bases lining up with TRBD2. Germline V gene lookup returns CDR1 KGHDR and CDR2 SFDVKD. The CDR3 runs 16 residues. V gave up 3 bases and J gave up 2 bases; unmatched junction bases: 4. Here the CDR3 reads CATSDRTSGDTDTQYF. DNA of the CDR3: TGTGCCACCAGTGATCGTACTAGCGGGGACACAGATACGCAGTATTTT.

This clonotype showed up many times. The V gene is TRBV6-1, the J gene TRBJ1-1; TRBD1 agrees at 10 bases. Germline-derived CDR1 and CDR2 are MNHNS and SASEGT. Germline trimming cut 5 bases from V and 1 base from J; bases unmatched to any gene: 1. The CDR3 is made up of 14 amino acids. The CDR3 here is CASSRQGANTEAFF. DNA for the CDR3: TGTGCCAGCAGTCGACAGGGGGCGAACACTGAAGCTTTCTTT.

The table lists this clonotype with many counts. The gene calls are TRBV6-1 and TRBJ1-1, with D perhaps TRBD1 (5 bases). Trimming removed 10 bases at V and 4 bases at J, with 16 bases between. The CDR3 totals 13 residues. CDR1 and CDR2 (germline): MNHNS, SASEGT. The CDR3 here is CAISGPGGTEAFF. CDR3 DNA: TGTGCCATCTCAGGGCCTGGGGGCACTGAAGCTTTCTTT.

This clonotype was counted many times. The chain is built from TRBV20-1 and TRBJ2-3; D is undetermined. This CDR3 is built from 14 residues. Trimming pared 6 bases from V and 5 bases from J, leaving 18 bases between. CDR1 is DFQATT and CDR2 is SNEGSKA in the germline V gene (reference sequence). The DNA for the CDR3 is TGCAGTGCGCCCGGCCATGCCGGATTAGATACGCAGTATTTT. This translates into CSAPGHAGLDTQYF.

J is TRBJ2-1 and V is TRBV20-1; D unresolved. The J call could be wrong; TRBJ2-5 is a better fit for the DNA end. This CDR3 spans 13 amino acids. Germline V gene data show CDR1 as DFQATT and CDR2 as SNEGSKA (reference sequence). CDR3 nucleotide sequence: TGCAGTGCTAGACTGTTGTACCAAGAGACCCAGTACTTC. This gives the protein CSARLLYQETQYF.

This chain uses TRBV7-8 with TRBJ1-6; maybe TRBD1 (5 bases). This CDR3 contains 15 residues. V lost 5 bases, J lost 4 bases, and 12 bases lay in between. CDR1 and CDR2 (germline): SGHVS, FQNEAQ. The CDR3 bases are TGTGCCAGCAGCCCCCGGGACGGTTATAATTCACCCCTCCACTTT. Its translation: CASSPRDGYNSPLHF.

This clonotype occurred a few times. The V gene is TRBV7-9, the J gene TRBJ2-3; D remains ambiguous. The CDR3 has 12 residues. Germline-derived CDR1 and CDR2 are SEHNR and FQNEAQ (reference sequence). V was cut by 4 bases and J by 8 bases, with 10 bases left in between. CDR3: CASSSNLVTQYF. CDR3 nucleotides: TGTGCCAGCAGCTCCAACTTGGTTACGCAGTATTTT.

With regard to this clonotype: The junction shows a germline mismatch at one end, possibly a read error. The CDR3 loop reads CAGRQDHLRPQHF. In nucleotides, the CDR3 is TGTGCCGGCAGACAGGACCACCTGAGGCCCCAGCATTTT. V and J are TRBV2 and TRBJ1-5; TRBD1 might be the D (6 bases). In germline, CDR1 is SNHLY, CDR2 FYNNEI. The CDR3 loop spans 13 amino acids.

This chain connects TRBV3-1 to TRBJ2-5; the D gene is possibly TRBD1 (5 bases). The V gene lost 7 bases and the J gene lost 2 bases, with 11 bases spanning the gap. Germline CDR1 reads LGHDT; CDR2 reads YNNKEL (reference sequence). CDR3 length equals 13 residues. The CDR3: CASTARVQETQYF. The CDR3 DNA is TGTGCCAGCACCGCCAGGGTGCAAGAGACCCAGTACTTC.

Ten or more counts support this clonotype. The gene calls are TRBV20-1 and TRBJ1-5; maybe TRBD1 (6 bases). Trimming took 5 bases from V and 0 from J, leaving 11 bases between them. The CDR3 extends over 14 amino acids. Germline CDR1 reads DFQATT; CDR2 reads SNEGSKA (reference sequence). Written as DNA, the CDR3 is TGCAGTGCTCGAGGACAGTATAGCAATCAGCCCCAGCATTTT. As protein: CSARGQYSNQPQHF.

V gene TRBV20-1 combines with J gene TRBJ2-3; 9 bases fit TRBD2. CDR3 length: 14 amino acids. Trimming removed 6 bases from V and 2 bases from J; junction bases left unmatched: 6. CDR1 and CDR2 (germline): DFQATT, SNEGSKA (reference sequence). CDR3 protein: CSAERGAITDTQYF. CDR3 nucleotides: TGCAGTGCCGAGCGGGGGGCTATCACAGATACGCAGTATTTT.

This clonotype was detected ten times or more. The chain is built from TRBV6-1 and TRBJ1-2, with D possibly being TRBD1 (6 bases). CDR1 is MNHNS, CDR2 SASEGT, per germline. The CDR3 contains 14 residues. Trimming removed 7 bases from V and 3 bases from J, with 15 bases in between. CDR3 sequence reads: CASTTIQGDYGYTF. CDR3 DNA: TGTGCCAGCACTACAATACAGGGTGACTATGGCTACACCTTC.

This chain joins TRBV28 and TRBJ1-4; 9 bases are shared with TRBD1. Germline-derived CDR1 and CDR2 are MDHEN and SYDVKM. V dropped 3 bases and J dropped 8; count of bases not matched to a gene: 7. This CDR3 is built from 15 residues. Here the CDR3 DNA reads TGTGCCAGCAGTTTTACAGGGACAGGGCGAGAAAAACTGTTTTTT. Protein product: CASSFTGTGREKLFF.

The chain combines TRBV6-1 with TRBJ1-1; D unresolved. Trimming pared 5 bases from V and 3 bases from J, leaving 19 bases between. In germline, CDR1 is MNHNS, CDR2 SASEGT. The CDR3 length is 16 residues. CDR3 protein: CASSSPRGVPYTEAFF. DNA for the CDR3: TGTGCCAGCAGTTCCCCTCGCGGGGTCCCGTACACTGAAGCTTTCTTT.

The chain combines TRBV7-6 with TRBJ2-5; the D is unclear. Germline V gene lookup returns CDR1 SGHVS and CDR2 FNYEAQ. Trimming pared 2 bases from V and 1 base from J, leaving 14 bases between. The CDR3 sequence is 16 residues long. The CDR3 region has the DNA TGTGCCAGCAGCTTATGGGGAAGCGACCTCCAAGAGACCCAGTACTTC. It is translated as CASSLWGSDLQETQYF.

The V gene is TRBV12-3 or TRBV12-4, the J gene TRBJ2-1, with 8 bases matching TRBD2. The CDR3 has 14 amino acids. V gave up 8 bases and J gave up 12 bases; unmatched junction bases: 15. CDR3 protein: CASHRDSGRGVQFF. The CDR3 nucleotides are TGTGCCAGCCACCGGGACTCCGGGCGGGGGGTGCAGTTCTTC.

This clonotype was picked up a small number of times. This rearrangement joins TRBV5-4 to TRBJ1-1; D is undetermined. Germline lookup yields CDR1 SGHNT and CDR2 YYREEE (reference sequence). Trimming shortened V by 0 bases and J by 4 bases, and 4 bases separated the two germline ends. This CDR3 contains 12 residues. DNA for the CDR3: TGTGCCAGCAGCTTGGACAGCACTGAAGCTTTCTTT. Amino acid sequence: CASSLDSTEAFF.

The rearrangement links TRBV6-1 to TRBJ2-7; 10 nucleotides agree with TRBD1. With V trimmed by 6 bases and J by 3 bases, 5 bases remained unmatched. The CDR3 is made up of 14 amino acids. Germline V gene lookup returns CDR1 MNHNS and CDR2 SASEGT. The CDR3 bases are TGTGCCAGCAGCCGAGACAGGGGGCTCTACGAGCAGTACGTC. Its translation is CASSRDRGLYEQYV.

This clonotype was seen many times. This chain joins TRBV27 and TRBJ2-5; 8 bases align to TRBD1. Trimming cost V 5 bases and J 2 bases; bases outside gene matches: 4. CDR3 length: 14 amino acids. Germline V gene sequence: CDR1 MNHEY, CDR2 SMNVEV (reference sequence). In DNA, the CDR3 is TGTGCCAGCAGTCGGACAGGGCGACAAGAGACCCAGTACTTC. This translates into CASSRTGRQETQYF.

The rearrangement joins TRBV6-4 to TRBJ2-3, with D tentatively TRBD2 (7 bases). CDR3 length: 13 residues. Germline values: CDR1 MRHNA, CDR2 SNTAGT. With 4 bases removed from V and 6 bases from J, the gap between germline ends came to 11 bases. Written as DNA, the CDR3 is TGTGCCAGCAGTGCCTGGGGGGGCGATACGCAGTATTTT. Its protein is CASSAWGGDTQYF.

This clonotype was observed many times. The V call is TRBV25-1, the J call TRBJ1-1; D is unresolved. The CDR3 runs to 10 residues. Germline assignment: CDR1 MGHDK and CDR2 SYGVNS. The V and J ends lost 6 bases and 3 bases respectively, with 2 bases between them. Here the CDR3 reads CASSHTEAFF. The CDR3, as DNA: TGTGCCAGCAGCCACACTGAAGCTTTCTTT.

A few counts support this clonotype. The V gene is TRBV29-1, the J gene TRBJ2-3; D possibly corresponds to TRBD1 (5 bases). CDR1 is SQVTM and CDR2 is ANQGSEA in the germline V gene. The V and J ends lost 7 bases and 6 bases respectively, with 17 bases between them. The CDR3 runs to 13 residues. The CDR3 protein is CSEETAPRDTQYF. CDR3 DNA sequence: TGCAGCGAAGAGACAGCCCCTAGGGATACGCAGTATTTT.

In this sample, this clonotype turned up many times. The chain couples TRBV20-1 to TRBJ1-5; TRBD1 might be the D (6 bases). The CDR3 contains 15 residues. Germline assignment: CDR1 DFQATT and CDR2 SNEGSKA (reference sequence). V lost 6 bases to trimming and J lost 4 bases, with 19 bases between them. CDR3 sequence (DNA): TGCAGTGCCCACAAAACAGGGTCACGGAATCAGCCCCAGCATTTT. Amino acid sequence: CSAHKTGSRNQPQHF.

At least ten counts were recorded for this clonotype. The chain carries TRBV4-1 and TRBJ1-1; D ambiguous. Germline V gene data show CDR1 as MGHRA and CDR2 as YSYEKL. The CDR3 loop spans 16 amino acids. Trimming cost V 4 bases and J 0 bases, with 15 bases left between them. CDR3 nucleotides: TGCGCCAGCAGCCCATCCCCCGCGGAGATGAACACTGAAGCTTTCTTT. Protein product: CASSPSPAEMNTEAFF.